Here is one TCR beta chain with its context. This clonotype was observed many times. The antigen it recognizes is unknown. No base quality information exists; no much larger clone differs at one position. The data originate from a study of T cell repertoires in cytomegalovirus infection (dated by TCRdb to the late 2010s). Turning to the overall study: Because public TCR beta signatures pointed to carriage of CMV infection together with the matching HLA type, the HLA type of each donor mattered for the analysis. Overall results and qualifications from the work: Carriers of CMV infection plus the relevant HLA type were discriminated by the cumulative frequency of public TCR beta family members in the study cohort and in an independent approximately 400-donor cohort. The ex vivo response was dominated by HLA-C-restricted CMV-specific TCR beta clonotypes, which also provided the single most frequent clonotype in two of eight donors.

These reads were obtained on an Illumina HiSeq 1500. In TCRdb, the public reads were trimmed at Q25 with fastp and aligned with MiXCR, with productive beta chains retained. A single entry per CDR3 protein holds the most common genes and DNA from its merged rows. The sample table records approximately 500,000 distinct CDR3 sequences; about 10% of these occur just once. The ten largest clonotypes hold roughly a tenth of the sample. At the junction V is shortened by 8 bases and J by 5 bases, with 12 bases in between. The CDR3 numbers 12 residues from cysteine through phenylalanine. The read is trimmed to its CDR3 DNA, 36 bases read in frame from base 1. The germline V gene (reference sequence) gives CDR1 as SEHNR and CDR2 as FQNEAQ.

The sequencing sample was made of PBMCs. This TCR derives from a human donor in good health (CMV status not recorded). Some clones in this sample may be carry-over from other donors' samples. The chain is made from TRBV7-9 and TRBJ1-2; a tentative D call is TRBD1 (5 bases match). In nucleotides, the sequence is TGTGCCAGCGGGTTGAGGACATATGGCTACACCTTC. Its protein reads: CASGLRTYGYTF.